The 13 T cell receptor beta chains presented below share a single source sample, sequenced in a study of cytomegalovirus exposure and HLA in healthy donors. The protocol was immunoSEQ multiplex PCR, while the TCRdb copy is restricted to in-frame clones and leaves out a portion. Of about 360,000 clones detected, about nine tenths appear once; the ten largest clones hold under 0.95%. The sample consisted of PBMCs. The source of these receptors is a woman aged 18-35 years in good health and CMV-seronegative.

The chain is built from TRBV7-9 and TRBJ2-2, with D possibly being TRBD1 (6 bases). The germline V gene encodes CDR1 SEHNR and CDR2 FQNEAQ (reference sequence). The V end was cut by 3 bases, the J end by 1 base, with 6 bases between. The CDR3 totals 14 residues. Written as DNA, the CDR3 is TGTGCCAGCAGCTTGGGACAGAACACCGGGGAGCTGTTTTTT. Its translation: CASSLGQNTGELFF.

The chain couples TRBV6-1 to TRBJ1-2; possibly TRBD1 for D (5 bases). Germline lookup yields CDR1 MNHNS and CDR2 SASEGT. The V gene lost 2 bases and the J gene lost 6 bases, with 22 bases spanning the gap. The CDR3 length is 17 residues. The CDR3 region has the DNA TGTGCCAGCAGTGAACCTACCACCGGTCGGCAGGGCGATGGCTACACCTTC. This gives the protein CASSEPTTGRQGDGYTF.

This rearrangement joins TRBV28 to TRBJ2-7; 10 bases agree with TRBD1. The germline V gene encodes CDR1 MDHEN and CDR2 SYDVKM. V lost 8 bases, J lost 12 bases, and 10 bases stayed unmatched. The CDR3 is 12 residues long. In nucleotides, the CDR3 is TGTGCCAGCTCGACAGGGGGCGCAAAGACGTACTTC. Its translation: CASSTGGAKTYF.

The chain employs TRBV19 and TRBJ2-1, with TRBD2 as a possible D gene (5 bases). The CDR3 sequence is 13 residues long. With 7 bases removed from V and 4 bases from J, the gap between germline ends came to 11 bases. Germline lookup yields CDR1 LNHDA and CDR2 SQIVND (reference sequence). CDR3 loop: CASKELGYNEQFF. In DNA, the CDR3 is TGTGCCAGTAAGGAACTAGGGTACAATGAGCAGTTCTTC. Together with reference TRBV19 and TRBJ2-1, the CDR3 gives the full variable domain: DGGITQSPKYLFRKEGQNVTLSCEQNLNHDAMYWYRQDPGQGLRLIYYSQIVNDFQKGDIAEGYSVSREKKESFPLTVTSAQKNPTAFYLCASKELGYNEQFFGPGTRLTVL.

The J gene is TRBJ2-3, the V gene TRBV7-9; D possibly corresponds to TRBD2 (5 bases). V lost 2 bases and J lost 1, with 13 bases in between. Per germline, CDR1 SEHNR and CDR2 FQNEAQ (reference sequence). The length of the CDR3 is 16 residues. CDR3 nucleotides: TGTGCCAGCAGCTTACATGGAGGTGTAGGCACAGATACGCAGTATTTT. Residues: CASSLHGGVGTDTQYF.

The chain couples TRBV5-1 to TRBJ2-7, with D possibly TRBD1 on 6 matching bases. Per germline, CDR1 SGHRS and CDR2 YFSETQ. The length of the CDR3 is 13 residues. Trimming shortened V by 7 bases and J by 0 bases, and 11 bases separated the two germline ends. This CDR3 reads CASEGDTSYEQYF. The CDR3 DNA reads as TGCGCCAGCGAAGGGGACACCTCCTACGAGCAGTACTTC. The full variable domain, rest sourced from reference TRBV5-1 and TRBJ2-7, is KAGVTQTPRYLIKTRGQQVTLSCSPISGHRSVSWYQQTPGQGLQFLFEYFSETQRNKGNFPGRFSGRQFSNSRSEMNVSTLELGDSALYLCASEGDTSYEQYFGPGTRLTVT.

The genes are TRBV2 and TRBJ2-2, with 8 bases identical to TRBD1. The CDR3 is made up of 16 amino acids. The V segment lost 6 bases and the J segment 1 base; nucleotides outside the gene matches: 7. Germline assignment: CDR1 SNHLY and CDR2 FYNNEI. The CDR3 sequence: CASSIQGVVNTGELFF. In DNA, the CDR3 is TGTGCCAGCAGCATACAGGGGGTGGTGAACACCGGGGAGCTGTTTTTT.

The chain is built from TRBV10-2 and TRBJ2-1; no definite D call. Germline V CDR1 and CDR2: WSHSY, SAAADI. The germline V and J ends were trimmed by 2 bases and 8 bases, with 10 bases remaining between them. This CDR3 is 13 amino acids long. The CDR3 sequence is CASSERIRDEQFF. The CDR3 nucleotides read TGCGCCAGCAGTGAGAGGATTCGGGATGAGCAGTTCTTC.

The chain joins TRBV5-1 to TRBJ2-3, with TRBD1 as a possible D gene (5 bases). The CDR3 is 15 amino acids. Trimming took off 1 base at V and 6 bases at J, with 15 bases between the two ends. Germline CDR1 is SGHRS and CDR2 is YFSETQ. The CDR3 spells CASSLYGAETDTQYF. The CDR3 nucleotides read TGCGCCAGCAGCTTGTATGGGGCCGAGACGGATACGCAGTATTTT.

V gene TRBV6-1 combines with J gene TRBJ2-5; the D is unclear. Trimming left V 6 bases short and J 5 bases short, with 10 bases between. The germline gives CDR1 MNHNS, CDR2 SASEGT. The CDR3 runs 12 residues. CDR3 nucleotide sequence: TGTGCCAGCAGGGGCTTTGGGGAGACCCAGTACTTC. Translating it yields CASRGFGETQYF.

The V and J genes are TRBV27 and TRBJ2-7; TRBD1 aligns across 9 bases. CDR1 MNHEY and CDR2 SMNVEV come from the germline V gene (reference sequence). CDR3 length: 14 amino acids. V shed 6 bases, J shed 3 bases, and the junction held 6 bases outside the gene matches. The CDR3 sequence: CASRDRGGGYEQYF. CDR3 sequence (DNA): TGTGCCAGCAGGGACAGGGGAGGGGGCTACGAGCAGTACTTC.

This chain uses TRBV6-1 with TRBJ1-4; the D gene is possibly TRBD1 (6 bases). Trimming shortened V by 4 bases and J by 5 bases, and 20 bases separated the two germline ends. Germline lookup yields CDR1 MNHNS and CDR2 SASEGT. The CDR3 spans 17 residues. CDR3 sequence (DNA): TGTGCCAGCAGTGTGGGCGGTAGGGGGGGAGGAAATGAAAAACTGTTTTTT. This gives the protein CASSVGGRGGGNEKLFF.

The CDR3 spells CASSQGDRGTYEQYF. The CDR3 coding sequence is TGCGCCAGCAGCCAAGGGGACAGGGGAACATACGAGCAGTACTTC. This sequence joins TRBV4-1 and TRBJ2-7; TRBD1 matches at 10 bases. CDR3 length equals 15 residues. J lost 4 bases, V lost 1 base, and 4 bases had no gene match. CDR1 and CDR2 from the germline V gene are MGHRA and YSYEKL.